This T cell receptor beta chain comes out of a study of beta chain features in type 1 diabetes. Study-level findings and limits: Among type 1 diabetes patients, VDJ junctions had fewer insertions and more deletions.

The germline V gene encodes CDR1 SGHNT and CDR2 YYREEE (reference sequence). V was clipped by 1 base and J by 2 bases; unmatched bases: 5. The CDR3 spans 16 residues. As to this clone: Its antigen is unidentified.

The isolated RNA, all of it, was reverse transcribed, so expressed TCRB transcripts were what got sequenced. Here immunoSEQ multiplex PCR was the method, and the copy in TCRdb shows in-frame clones only, minus some. The sample shows some 900,000 clones, 15% to 20% of them seen only once. The chain carries TRBV5-4 and TRBJ2-3, with 9 bases that match TRBD2. The specimen was naive CD4+ T cells from blood. This receptor was taken from a woman younger than 35 in good health. The CDR3: CASSLRSGRPTDTQYF. Here the CDR3 DNA reads TGTGCCAGCAGCTTGCGGAGCGGGAGGCCCACAGATACGCAGTATTTT.